Listed below are T cell receptor beta chains from one sample, sequenced in a study of early T cells in non-severe SARS-CoV-2 infection. TCRdb re-called the 5' RACE reads through MiXCR, storing one row per CDR3 protein. Of roughly 110,000 distinct CDR3 sequences listed, around 10% were seen once; the top ten hold 6.5% to 8%. The sequencing input was whole blood. All receptors derive from an adult who was a healthcare worker with PCR-confirmed SARS-CoV-2 infection or an uninfected control (not recorded which). The CDR3 runs from the conserved cysteine through the conserved F or W. The D gene is left open where the match is weak. Clone size is not always given. Where it is, it says once, few, many or a class for expanded clones.

>TRBV7-9|TRBJ2-3|NA|many
CASSLVVLPTDTQYF
TGTGCCAGCAGCTTAGTGGTACTCCCCACAGATACGCAGTATTTT
>TRBV7-8|TRBJ2-7|TRBD2|NA
CASSFSSGNEQYF
TGTGCCAGCAGCTTTTCCAGCGGGAACGAGCAGTACTTC
>TRBV4-1|TRBJ2-1|NA|NA
CASSQERVSYNEQFF
TGCGCCAGCAGCCAAGAGAGGGTTTCCTACAATGAGCAGTTCTTC
>TRBV28|TRBJ2-1|NA|few
CASRADNEQFF
TGTGCCAGCAGAGCGGACAATGAGCAGTTCTTC
>TRBV7-8|TRBJ2-4|TRBD1|NA
CASSLEGQGRPKNIQYF
TGTGCCAGCAGCTTAGAGGGACAGGGGAGGCCCAAAAACATTCAGTACTTC
>TRBV25-1|TRBJ1-6|NA|few
CASSDSTGSYNSPLHF
TGTGCCAGCAGTGATAGTACCGGGTCCTATAATTCACCCCTCCACTTT
>TRBV15|TRBJ1-3|NA|few
CATSREGLFMNF
TGTGCCACCAGCAGAGAAGGACTGTTCATGAATTTT
>TRBV11-2|TRBJ2-1|NA|NA
CASSLVRGKYNEQFF
TGTGCCAGCAGCTTAGTTCGCGGCAAATACAATGAGCAGTTCTTC
>TRBV20-1|TRBJ2-5|TRBD2|many
CSAVGTSGLETQYF
TGCAGTGCTGTCGGGACTAGCGGCTTGGAGACCCAGTACTTC
>TRBV28|TRBJ2-1|NA|NA
CASRFGLGEQFF
TGTGCCAGCCGTTTTGGGTTAGGGGAGCAGTTCTTC
>TRBV28|TRBJ1-1|NA|NA
CASSLSYLNTEAFF
TGTGCCAGCAGTTTGTCTTATCTGAACACTGAAGCTTTCTTT
>TRBV4-1|TRBJ2-1|NA|NA
CASRLLANSYNEQFF
TGCGCCAGCAGACTTCTAGCTAACTCCTACAATGAGCAGTTCTTC
>TRBV2|TRBJ1-2|NA|NA
CASRGTLRTFNYGYTF
TGTGCCAGCAGGGGGACACTTAGGACCTTTAACTATGGCTACACCTTC
>TRBV5-5|TRBJ1-1|NA|NA
CASSMRLFAEAFF
TGTGCCAGCAGCATGAGGTTGTTCGCTGAAGCTTTCTTT
>TRBV5-6|TRBJ2-4|TRBD2|many
CASSHTVREGDIQYF
TGTGCCAGCAGCCACACTGTGCGGGAGGGGGACATTCAGTACTTC
>TRBV10-2|TRBJ2-2|NA|many
CASRGAGELFF
TGCGCCAGCCGAGGGGCCGGGGAGCTGTTTTTT
>TRBV6-6|TRBJ2-5|TRBD2|many
CASSQGLAETQYF
TGTGCCAGCAGCCAAGGACTAGCAGAGACCCAGTACTTC
>TRBV29-1|TRBJ2-1|TRBD1|NA
CSVNGQDEYNEQFF
TGCAGCGTGAACGGACAGGACGAATACAATGAGCAGTTCTTC
>TRBV12-3/TRBV12-4|TRBJ2-7|NA|few
CASSGGWSSYEQYF
TGTGCCAGCAGTGGGGGCTGGTCCTCCTACGAGCAGTACTTC
>TRBV5-1|TRBJ2-2|NA|few
CASSPPSGLGGTGELFF
TGCGCCAGCAGCCCCCCTAGCGGACTAGGGGGCACCGGGGAGCTGTTTTTT
>TRBV7-9|TRBJ2-3|NA|few
CASSSQRAPDTQYF
TGTGCCAGCAGCTCTCAGAGGGCCCCAGATACGCAGTATTTT
>TRBV20-1|TRBJ2-7|TRBD2|few
CSARVLAGNEQYF
TGCAGTGCTAGAGTACTAGCGGGAAACGAGCAGTACTTC
>TRBV4-3|TRBJ2-3|NA|many
CASSQDDRVADTQYF
TGCGCCAGCAGCCAAGACGACAGAGTCGCAGATACGCAGTATTTT
>TRBV3-1|TRBJ2-3|NA|many
CASSQGQWGTDTQYF
TGTGCCAGCAGCCAAGGACAGTGGGGCACAGATACGCAGTATTTT
>TRBV10-3|TRBJ2-7|NA|few
CAISEDGSHEQYF
TGTGCCATCAGTGAGGACGGGAGCCACGAGCAGTACTTC
>TRBV4-1|TRBJ1-5|NA|NA
CASSQEPREDQPQHF
TGCGCCAGCAGCCAAGAACCCAGGGAAGATCAGCCCCAGCATTTT
>TRBV20-1|TRBJ2-7|TRBD2|few
CSAETGTSSNEQYF
TGCAGTGCGGAAACCGGGACTAGCTCGAACGAGCAGTACTTC
>TRBV14|TRBJ1-6|NA|many
CASSQVWGNSPLHF
TGTGCCAGCAGCCAAGTGTGGGGAAATTCACCCCTCCACTTT
>TRBV4-2|TRBJ2-1|NA|NA
CASSQVLAEGGNEQFF
TGTGCCAGCAGCCAAGTTTTAGCGGAGGGGGGTAATGAGCAGTTCTTC
>TRBV20-1|TRBJ2-7|NA|many
CSARGTARAYEQYF
TGCAGTGCTAGAGGCACCGCAAGGGCCTACGAGCAGTACTTC
>TRBV12-3/TRBV12-4|TRBJ2-3|NA|few
CASSLLASGADTQYF
TGTGCCAGCAGTTTACTAGCGTCAGGGGCAGATACGCAGTATTTT
>TRBV20-1|TRBJ1-4|NA|many
CSARSGRDATNEKLFF
TGCAGTGCTAGATCTGGGAGAGATGCAACTAATGAAAAACTGTTTTTT
>TRBV20-1|TRBJ2-6|NA|NA
CSAHALSTGANVLTF
TGCAGTGCTCATGCCCTGTCAACTGGGGCCAACGTCCTGACTTTC
>TRBV7-2|TRBJ2-7|TRBD1|many
CASSLTGQPLYEQYF
TGTGCCAGCAGCTTAACGGGACAGCCCCTCTACGAGCAGTACTTC
>TRBV3-1|TRBJ2-7|NA|NA
CASSTKPTPPREQYF
TGTGCCAGCAGCACAAAACCAACCCCTCCCCGCGAGCAGTACTTC